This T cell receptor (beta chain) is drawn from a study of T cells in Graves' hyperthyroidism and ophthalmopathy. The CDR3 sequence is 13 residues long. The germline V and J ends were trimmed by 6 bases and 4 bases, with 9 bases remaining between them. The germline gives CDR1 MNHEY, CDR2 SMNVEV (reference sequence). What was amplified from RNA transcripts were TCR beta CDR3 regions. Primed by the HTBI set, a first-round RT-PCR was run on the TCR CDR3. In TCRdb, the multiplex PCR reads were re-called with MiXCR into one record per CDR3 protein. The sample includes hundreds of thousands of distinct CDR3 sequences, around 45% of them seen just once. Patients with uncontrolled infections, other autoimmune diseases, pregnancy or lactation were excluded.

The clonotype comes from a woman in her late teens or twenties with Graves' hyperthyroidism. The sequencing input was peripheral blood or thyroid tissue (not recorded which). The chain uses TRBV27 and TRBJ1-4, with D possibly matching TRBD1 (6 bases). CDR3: CASRGTINEKLFF. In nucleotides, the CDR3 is TGTGCCAGCAGGGGGACAATTAATGAAAAACTGTTTTTT.